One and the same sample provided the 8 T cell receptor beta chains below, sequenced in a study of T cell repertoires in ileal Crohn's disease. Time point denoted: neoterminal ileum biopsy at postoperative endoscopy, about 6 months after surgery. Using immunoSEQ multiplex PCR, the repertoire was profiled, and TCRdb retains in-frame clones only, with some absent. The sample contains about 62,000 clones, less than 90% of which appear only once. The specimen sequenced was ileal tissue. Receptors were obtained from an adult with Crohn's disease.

For the CDR3, the DNA is TGTGCCAGCAGTCCGAGGGCAGGCACAGATACGCAGTATTTT. Protein: CASSPRAGTDTQYF. This rearrangement joins TRBV6-5 to TRBJ2-3; TRBD2 is a possible D gene (5 bases). The V gene's germline CDR1 is MNHEY and CDR2 SVGAGI. V was cut by 5 bases and J by 1 base, with 10 bases left in between. This CDR3 region has 14 residues.

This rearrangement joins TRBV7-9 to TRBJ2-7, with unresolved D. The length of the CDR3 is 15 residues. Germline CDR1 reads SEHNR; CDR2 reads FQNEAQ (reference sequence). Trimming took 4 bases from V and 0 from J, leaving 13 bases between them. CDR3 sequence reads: CASSSRSSSSYEQYF. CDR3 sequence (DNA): TGTGCCAGCAGCTCACGGAGTAGTAGCTCCTACGAGCAGTACTTC.

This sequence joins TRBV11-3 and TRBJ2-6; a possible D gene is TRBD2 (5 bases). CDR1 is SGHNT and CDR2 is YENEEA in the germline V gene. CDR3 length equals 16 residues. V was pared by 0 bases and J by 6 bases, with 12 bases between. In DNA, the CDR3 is TGTGCCAGCAGCTTAGATCGGGGATTCGAGGCCAACGTCCTGACTTTC. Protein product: CASSLDRGFEANVLTF.

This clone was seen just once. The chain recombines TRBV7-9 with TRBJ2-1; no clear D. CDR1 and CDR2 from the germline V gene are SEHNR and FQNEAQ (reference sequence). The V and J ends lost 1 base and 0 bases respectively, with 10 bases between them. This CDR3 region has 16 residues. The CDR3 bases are TGTGCCAGCAGCTTAGACGGCGGATTCTCCTACAATGAGCAGTTCTTC. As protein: CASSLDGGFSYNEQFF. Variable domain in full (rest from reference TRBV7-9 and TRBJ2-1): DTGVSQNPRHKITKRGQNVTFRCDPISEHNRLYWYRQTLGQGPEFLTYFQNEAQLEKSRLLSDRFSAERPKGSFSTLEIQRTEQGDSAMYLCASSLDGGFSYNEQFFGPGTRLTVL.

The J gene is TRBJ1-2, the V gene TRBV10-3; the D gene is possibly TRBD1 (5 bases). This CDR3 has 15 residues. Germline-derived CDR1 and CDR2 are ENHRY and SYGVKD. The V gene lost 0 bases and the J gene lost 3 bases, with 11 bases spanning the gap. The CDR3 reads CAISESTAGYYGYTF. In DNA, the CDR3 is TGTGCCATCAGTGAGTCGACAGCGGGATACTATGGCTACACCTTC.

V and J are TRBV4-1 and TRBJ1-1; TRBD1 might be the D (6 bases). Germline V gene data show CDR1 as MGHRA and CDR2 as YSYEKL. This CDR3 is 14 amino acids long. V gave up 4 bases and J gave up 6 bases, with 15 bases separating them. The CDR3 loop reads CASSLNTGIPEAFF. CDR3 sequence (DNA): TGCGCCAGCAGCCTGAACACAGGGATCCCTGAAGCTTTCTTT.

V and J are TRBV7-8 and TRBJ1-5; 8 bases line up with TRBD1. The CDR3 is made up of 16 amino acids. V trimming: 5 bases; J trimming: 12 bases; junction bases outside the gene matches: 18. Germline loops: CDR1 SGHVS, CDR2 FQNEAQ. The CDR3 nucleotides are TGTGCCAGCAGCACACACCTTGGACAGGGAATTATCGTCCAGCATTTT. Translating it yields CASSTHLGQGIIVQHF.

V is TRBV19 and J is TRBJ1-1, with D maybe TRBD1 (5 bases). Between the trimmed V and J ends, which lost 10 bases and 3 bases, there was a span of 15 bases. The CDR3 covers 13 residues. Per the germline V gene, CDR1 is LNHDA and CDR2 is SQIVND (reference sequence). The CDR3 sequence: CATQGGEDTEAFF. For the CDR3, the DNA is TGTGCCACACAAGGAGGGGAAGACACTGAAGCTTTCTTT.